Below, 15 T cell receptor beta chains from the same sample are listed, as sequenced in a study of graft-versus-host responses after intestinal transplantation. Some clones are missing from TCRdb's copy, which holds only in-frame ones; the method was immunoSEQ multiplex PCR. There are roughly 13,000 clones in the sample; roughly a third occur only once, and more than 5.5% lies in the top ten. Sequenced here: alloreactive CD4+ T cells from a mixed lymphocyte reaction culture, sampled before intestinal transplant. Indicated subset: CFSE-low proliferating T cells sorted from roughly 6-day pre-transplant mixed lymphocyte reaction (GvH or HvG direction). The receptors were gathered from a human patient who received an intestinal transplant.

DNA of the CDR3: TGTGCCTGGAGGGGTAGACTCCTCGGTAAGCAGTTCTTC. It specifies CAWRGRLLGKQFF. The V and J genes are TRBV30 and TRBJ2-1; D is ambiguous. V was shortened by 3 bases and J by 11 bases, with 17 bases between the two germline ends. Germline lookup yields CDR1 GTSNPN and CDR2 SVGIG (reference sequence). The CDR3 consists of 13 residues.

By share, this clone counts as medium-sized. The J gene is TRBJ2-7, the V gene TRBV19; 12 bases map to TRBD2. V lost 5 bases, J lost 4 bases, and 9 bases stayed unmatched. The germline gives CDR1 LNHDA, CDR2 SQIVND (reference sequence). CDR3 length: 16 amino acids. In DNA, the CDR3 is TGTGCCAGTAGTGCTCAGACTAGCGGGAGTACATACGAGCAGTACTTC. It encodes CASSAQTSGSTYEQYF. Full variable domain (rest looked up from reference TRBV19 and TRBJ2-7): DGGITQSPKYLFRKEGQNVTLSCEQNLNHDAMYWYRQDPGQGLRLIYYSQIVNDFQKGDIAEGYSVSREKKESFPLTVTSAQKNPTAFYLCASSAQTSGSTYEQYFGPGTRLTVT.

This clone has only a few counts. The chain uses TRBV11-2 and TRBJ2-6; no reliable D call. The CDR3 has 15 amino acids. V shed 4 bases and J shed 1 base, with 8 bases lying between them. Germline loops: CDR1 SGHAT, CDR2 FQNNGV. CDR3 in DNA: TGTGCCAGCAGCTCGAGGACGTCTGGGGCCAACGTCCTGACTTTC. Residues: CASSSRTSGANVLTF.

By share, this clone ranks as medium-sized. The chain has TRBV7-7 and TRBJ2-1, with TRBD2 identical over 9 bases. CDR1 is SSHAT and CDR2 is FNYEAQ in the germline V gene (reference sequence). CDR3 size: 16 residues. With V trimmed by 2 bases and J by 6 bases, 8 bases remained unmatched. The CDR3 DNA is TGTGCCAGCAGCTTAAACCTAGCGGGAATAGGCAATGAGCAGTTCTTC. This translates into CASSLNLAGIGNEQFF.

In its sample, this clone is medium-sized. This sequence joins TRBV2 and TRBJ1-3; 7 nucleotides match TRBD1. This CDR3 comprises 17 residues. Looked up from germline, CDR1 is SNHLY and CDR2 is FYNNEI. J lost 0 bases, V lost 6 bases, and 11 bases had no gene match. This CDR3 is CASSALTGHSSGNTIYF. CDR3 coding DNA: TGTGCCAGCAGCGCATTGACAGGGCATTCCTCTGGAAACACCATATATTTT.

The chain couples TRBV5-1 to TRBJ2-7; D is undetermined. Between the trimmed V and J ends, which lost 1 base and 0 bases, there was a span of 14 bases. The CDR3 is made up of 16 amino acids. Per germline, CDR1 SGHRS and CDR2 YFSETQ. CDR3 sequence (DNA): TGCGCCAGCAGCTTGAGGCAGAGCCTGTACTCCTACGAGCAGTACTTC. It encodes CASSLRQSLYSYEQYF.

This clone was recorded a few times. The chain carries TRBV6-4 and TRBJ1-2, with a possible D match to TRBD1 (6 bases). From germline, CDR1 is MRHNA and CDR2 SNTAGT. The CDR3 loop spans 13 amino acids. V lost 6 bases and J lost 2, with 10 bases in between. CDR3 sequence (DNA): TGTGCCAGCAGCAGGGGCCCCAACTATGGCTACACCTTC. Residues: CASSRGPNYGYTF.

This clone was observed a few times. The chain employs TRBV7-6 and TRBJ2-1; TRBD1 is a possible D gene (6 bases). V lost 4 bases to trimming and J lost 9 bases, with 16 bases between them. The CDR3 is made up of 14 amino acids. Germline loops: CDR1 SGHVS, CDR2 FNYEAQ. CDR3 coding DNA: TGTGCCAGCAGCTCTCGGGACACCTTAGTTGAGCAGTTCTTC. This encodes CASSSRDTLVEQFF.

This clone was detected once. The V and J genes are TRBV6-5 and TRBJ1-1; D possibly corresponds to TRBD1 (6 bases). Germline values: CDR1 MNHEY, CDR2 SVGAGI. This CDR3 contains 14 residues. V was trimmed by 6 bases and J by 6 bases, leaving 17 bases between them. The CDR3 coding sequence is TGTGCCAGCAGAGACAGGCGTGACAGTTCTGAAGCTTTCTTT. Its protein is CASRDRRDSSEAFF.

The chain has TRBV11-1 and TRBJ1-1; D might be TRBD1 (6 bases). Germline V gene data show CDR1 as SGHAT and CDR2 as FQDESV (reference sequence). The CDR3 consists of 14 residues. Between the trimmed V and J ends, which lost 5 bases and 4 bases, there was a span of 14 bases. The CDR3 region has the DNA TGTGCCAGCAGCCCCCAGGGGATAGGCACTGAAGCTTTCTTT. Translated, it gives CASSPQGIGTEAFF.

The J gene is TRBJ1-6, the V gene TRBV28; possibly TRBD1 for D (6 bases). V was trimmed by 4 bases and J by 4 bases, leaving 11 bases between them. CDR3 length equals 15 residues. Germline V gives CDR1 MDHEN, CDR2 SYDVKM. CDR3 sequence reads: CASSSSTGYNSPLHF. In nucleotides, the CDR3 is TGTGCCAGCAGTTCCTCGACAGGTTATAATTCACCCCTCCACTTT.

The CDR3 reads CASSPPTGTTKGGYTF. As DNA, the CDR3 is TGTGCCAGCAGCCCCCCCACCGGGACTACAAAGGGTGGCTACACCTTC. V and J are TRBV7-9 and TRBJ1-2, with D perhaps TRBD1 (5 bases). V gave up 5 bases and J gave up 7 bases, with 23 bases separating them. The CDR3 spans 16 residues. Per the germline V gene, CDR1 is SEHNR and CDR2 is FQNEAQ (reference sequence).

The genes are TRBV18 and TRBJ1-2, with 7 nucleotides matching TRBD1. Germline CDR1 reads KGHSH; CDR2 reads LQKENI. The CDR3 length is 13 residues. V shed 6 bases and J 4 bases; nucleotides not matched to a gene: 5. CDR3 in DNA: TGTGCCAGCTCCCCGGGACAGACCTATGGCTACACCTTC. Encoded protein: CASSPGQTYGYTF.

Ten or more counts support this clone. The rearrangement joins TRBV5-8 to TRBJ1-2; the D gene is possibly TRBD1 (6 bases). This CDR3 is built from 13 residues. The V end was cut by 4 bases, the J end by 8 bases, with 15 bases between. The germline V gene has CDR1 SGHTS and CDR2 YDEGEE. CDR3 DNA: TGTGCCAGCAGCAGGACAGCCTTGCACGGCTACACCTTC. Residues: CASSRTALHGYTF.

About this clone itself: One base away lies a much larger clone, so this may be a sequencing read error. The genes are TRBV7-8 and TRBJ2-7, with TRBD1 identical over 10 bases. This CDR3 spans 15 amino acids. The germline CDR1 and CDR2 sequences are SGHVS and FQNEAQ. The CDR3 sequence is CANSSRTGGSYEQYF. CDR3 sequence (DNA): TGTGCCAACAGCTCTCGGACAGGGGGCTCCTACGAGCAGTACTTC. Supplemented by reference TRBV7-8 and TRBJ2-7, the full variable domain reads GAGVSQSPRYKVAKRGQDVALRCDPISGHVSLFWYQQALGQGPEFLTYFQNEAQLDKSGLPSDRFFAERPEGSVSTLKIQRTQQEDSAVYLCANSSRTGGSYEQYFGPGTRLTVT.